This T cell receptor (beta chain) comes out of a study of post-analysis software for immune sequencing data. Included in the TCR beta cDNA libraries were unique molecular identifiers. TCRdb reanalysed the PCR reads using MiXCR and keeps one entry per CDR3 protein. Of about 380,000 distinct CDR3 sequences detected, around 33% appear once; the ten largest clones hold about an eighth. This TCR was sampled from a girl between 5 and 17 years old with multiple sclerosis. The sequencing input was blood.

CDR3 DNA sequence: TGTGCCAGCAGCGAACAGGGGCACGAGCAGTACTTC. Amino acid sequence: CASSEQGHEQYF. The chain combines TRBV7-3 with TRBJ2-7, with 7 bases lining up with TRBD1. CDR3 length: 12 residues. V lost 5 bases, J lost 5 bases, and 3 bases stayed unmatched. The germline gives CDR1 SGHTA, CDR2 FQGTGA.